What follows are 3 T cell receptor beta chains derived from one specimen sequenced in a study of vaccination and CD4 T cells after COVID-19. The antigens these receptors bind are not known. The sample's treatment: approximately 10-day PBMC culture with coronavirus spike peptide pools or control peptides (ViraFEST assay). At the Johns Hopkins FTIC core, DNA taken from cultured CD4+ T cells was sequenced by way of the Oncomine TCR Beta short-read assay. TCRdb itself ran the PCR reads through MiXCR, one entry per CDR3 protein. The table lists tens of thousands of distinct CDR3 sequences, around 66% of them singletons. The starting material was CD4+ T cells from blood, cultured in vitro, obtained after SARS-CoV-2 vaccination. Receptors were obtained from a human donor who received a COVID-19 vaccine.

There are a few counts of this clonotype. The rearrangement links TRBV12-3 or TRBV12-4 to TRBJ1-6, with TRBD1 as a possible D gene (5 bases). CDR3 length equals 12 residues. Trimming stripped 3 bases from V and 14 bases from J, with 11 bases between. In nucleotides, the CDR3 is TGTGCCAGCAGTTTGGGAAGAGGGGCCCTCCACTTT. Encoded protein: CASSLGRGALHF.

This clonotype was counted only a few times. The rearrangement uses TRBV6-1 and TRBJ1-4; a weak D match, TRBD1 (6 bases). CDR1 and CDR2 (germline): MNHNS, SASEGT. Trimming took 4 bases from V and 0 from J, leaving 9 bases between them. The CDR3 totals 15 residues. CDR3 sequence: CASSVRGATNEKLFF. CDR3 in DNA: TGTGCCAGCAGTGTCAGGGGTGCAACTAATGAAAAACTGTTTTTT.

The chain combines TRBV5-1 with TRBJ2-3, with 7 bases identical to TRBD1. J gave up 2 bases and V 2 bases, and 5 bases lay outside the gene matches. Germline CDR1 SGHRS, CDR2 YFSETQ. CDR3 length equals 15 residues. The CDR3 loop is CASSLGGPTTDTQYF. CDR3 nucleotide sequence: TGCGCCAGCAGCTTAGGGGGCCCGACCACAGATACGCAGTATTTT.